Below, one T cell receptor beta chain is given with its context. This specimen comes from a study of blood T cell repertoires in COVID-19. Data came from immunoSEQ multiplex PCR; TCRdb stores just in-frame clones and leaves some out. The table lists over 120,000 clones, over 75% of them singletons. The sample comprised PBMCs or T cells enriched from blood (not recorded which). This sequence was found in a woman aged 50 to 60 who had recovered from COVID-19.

CDR3: CASSDPAGLAGDTGELFF. The CDR3 DNA sequence: TGTGCCAGCAGTGACCCAGCCGGACTAGCGGGAGACACCGGGGAGCTGTTTTTT. This chain connects TRBV6-4 to TRBJ2-2, with TRBD2 identical over 13 bases. The CDR3 length is 18 residues. V trimming: 2 bases; J trimming: 3 bases; junction bases outside the gene matches: 6. The germline V gene encodes CDR1 MRHNA and CDR2 SNTAGT.